This is a list of T cell receptor beta chains from one sample in a study of blood T cell repertoires in COVID-19. The data were produced by immunoSEQ multiplex PCR, yet TCRdb's version contains in-frame clones alone and is incomplete. The sample lists roughly 56,000 clones; 80% to 95% were seen once. Sequences were obtained from peripheral blood. These receptors were taken from a man between 45 and 60 years old with active COVID-19. CDR3s include the opening cysteine and the closing phenylalanine or tryptophan. A D gene is named only where the DNA matches it firmly. Clone sizes are given selectively: once, few, many, or a class where the clone is expanded.

j_call: TRBJ1-2
clone_size: -
d_call: -
v_call: TRBV7-8
cdr3_aa: CASSQDSYGYTF
cdr3_nt: TGTGCCAGCAGCCAGGACAGCTATGGCTACACCTTC

j_call: TRBJ1-6
clone_size: -
d_call: -
v_call: TRBV11-2
cdr3_aa: CASSLESGGSPLHF
cdr3_nt: TGTGCCAGCAGCTTAGAGTCGGGAGGTTCACCCCTCCACTTT

j_call: TRBJ1-1
clone_size: -
d_call: -
v_call: TRBV29-1
cdr3_aa: CSVAPTGTEAFF
cdr3_nt: TGCAGCGTTGCCCCCACCGGCACTGAAGCTTTCTTT

j_call: TRBJ2-1
clone_size: -
d_call: TRBD1
v_call: TRBV5-6
cdr3_aa: CASRGRDRGKGDYNEQFF
cdr3_nt: TGTGCCAGCAGGGGTCGGGACAGGGGAAAAGGAGACTACAATGAGCAGTTCTTC

j_call: TRBJ1-2
clone_size: -
d_call: -
v_call: TRBV27
cdr3_aa: CASSKYDNPDRTNYGYTF
cdr3_nt: TGTGCCAGCAGTAAATACGACAACCCGGACAGAACTAACTATGGCTACACCTTC

j_call: TRBJ1-3
clone_size: -
d_call: -
v_call: TRBV9
cdr3_aa: CASSGLAGSGNTIYF
cdr3_nt: TGTGCCAGCAGCGGGCTGGCGGGGTCTGGAAACACCATATATTTT

j_call: TRBJ2-2
clone_size: once
d_call: TRBD1
v_call: TRBV7-3
cdr3_aa: CASSSTGTVNTGELFF
cdr3_nt: TGTGCCAGCAGCAGCACCGGGACAGTAAACACCGGGGAGCTGTTTTTT

j_call: TRBJ1-1
clone_size: once
d_call: -
v_call: TRBV3-1/TRBV3-2
cdr3_aa: CASSQGTEAFF
cdr3_nt: TGTGCCAGCAGCCAGGGCACCGAAGCTTTCTTT

j_call: TRBJ1-2
clone_size: -
d_call: TRBD1
v_call: TRBV12-3/TRBV12-4
cdr3_aa: CASSYGTEGGYTF
cdr3_nt: TGTGCCAGCAGTTACGGGACAGAGGGTGGCTACACCTTC

j_call: TRBJ2-7
clone_size: once
d_call: -
v_call: TRBV21-1
cdr3_aa: CARPEALPLF
cdr3_nt: TGTGCCCGACCAGAGGCCCTACCCTTATTC

j_call: TRBJ1-1
clone_size: -
d_call: -
v_call: TRBV5-1
cdr3_aa: CASSAQGAEAFF
cdr3_nt: TGCGCCAGCAGCGCCCAGGGCGCTGAAGCTTTCTTT

j_call: TRBJ1-1
clone_size: -
d_call: -
v_call: TRBV6-1
cdr3_aa: CASSELSSQKAFF
cdr3_nt: TGTGCCAGCAGTGAACTTTCAAGTCAGAAAGCTTTCTTT

j_call: TRBJ2-7
clone_size: -
d_call: -
v_call: TRBV5-4
cdr3_aa: CASSLGGYEQYF
cdr3_nt: TGTGCCAGCAGCTTGGGAGGGTACGAGCAGTACTTC

j_call: TRBJ2-3
clone_size: few
d_call: TRBD2
v_call: TRBV4-3
cdr3_aa: CASSQEILAGGPGDTQYF
cdr3_nt: TGCGCCAGCAGCCAGGAAATCCTAGCGGGGGGGCCGGGAGATACGCAGTATTTT

j_call: TRBJ2-3
clone_size: -
d_call: TRBD1
v_call: TRBV28
cdr3_aa: CASEPIPGQGVSSTDTQYF
cdr3_nt: TGTGCCAGCGAACCCATACCGGGACAGGGGGTTTCTAGCACAGATACGCAGTATTTT

j_call: TRBJ2-7
clone_size: once
d_call: -
v_call: TRBV28
cdr3_aa: CASSLGPHPAYEQYF
cdr3_nt: TGTGCCAGCAGTTTAGGTCCCCACCCAGCCTACGAGCAGTACTTC

j_call: TRBJ2-5
clone_size: -
d_call: TRBD2
v_call: TRBV24-1
cdr3_aa: CATSNPSGSGGETQYF
cdr3_nt: TGTGCCACCAGCAACCCTAGCGGGAGTGGGGGAGAGACCCAGTACTTC

j_call: TRBJ2-1
clone_size: -
d_call: -
v_call: TRBV14
cdr3_aa: CASSRGTPSSYNEQFF
cdr3_nt: TGTGCCAGCAGCCGAGGGACACCAAGCTCCTACAATGAGCAGTTCTTC

j_call: TRBJ2-5
clone_size: -
d_call: TRBD2
v_call: TRBV11-2
cdr3_aa: CASSLVTSVETQYF
cdr3_nt: TGTGCCAGCAGCTTAGTAACTAGCGTCGAGACCCAGTACTTC

j_call: TRBJ2-2
clone_size: -
d_call: TRBD2
v_call: TRBV7-8
cdr3_aa: CASSLAAGRTTGELFF
cdr3_nt: TGTGCCAGCAGCTTAGCGGCCGGGAGGACCACCGGGGAGCTGTTTTTT

j_call: TRBJ2-5
clone_size: -
d_call: TRBD2
v_call: TRBV3-1/TRBV3-2
cdr3_aa: CASSQAFSGMETQYF
cdr3_nt: TGTGCCAGCAGCCAAGCGTTTAGCGGGATGGAGACCCAGTACTTC

j_call: TRBJ1-6
clone_size: -
d_call: -
v_call: TRBV19
cdr3_aa: CASQPLDRRNSPLHF
cdr3_nt: TGTGCCAGTCAGCCCCTAGACAGGCGGAATTCACCCCTCCACTTT

j_call: TRBJ1-2
clone_size: -
d_call: -
v_call: TRBV11-2
cdr3_aa: CASSLDPQGFGYTF
cdr3_nt: TGTGCCAGCAGCTTAGATCCCCAGGGGTTTGGCTACACCTTC

j_call: TRBJ2-6
clone_size: -
d_call: TRBD2
v_call: TRBV3-1/TRBV3-2
cdr3_aa: CASSQEVSGNSGANVLTF
cdr3_nt: TGTGCCAGCAGCCAAGAAGTTAGCGGGAACTCTGGGGCCAACGTCCTGACTTTC

j_call: TRBJ2-3
clone_size: -
d_call: -
v_call: TRBV7-3
cdr3_aa: CASSLRRETDTQYF
cdr3_nt: TGTGCCAGCAGCTTAAGGAGAGAAACAGATACGCAGTATTTT

j_call: TRBJ2-3
clone_size: -
d_call: -
v_call: TRBV7-2
cdr3_aa: CASSLWTQVSYTQYF
cdr3_nt: TGTGCCAGCAGCTTGTGGACTCAAGTCTCATATACGCAGTATTTT

j_call: TRBJ1-4
clone_size: -
d_call: -
v_call: TRBV9
cdr3_aa: CASSVRTGGREKLFF
cdr3_nt: TGTGCCAGCAGCGTCAGAACCGGGGGGCGTGAAAAACTGTTTTTT

j_call: TRBJ2-7
clone_size: -
d_call: TRBD1
v_call: TRBV7-9
cdr3_aa: CASSFFRDRGRYEQYF
cdr3_nt: TGTGCCAGCAGCTTCTTCCGGGACAGGGGACGGTACGAGCAGTACTTC

j_call: TRBJ2-5
clone_size: -
d_call: -
v_call: TRBV6-6
cdr3_aa: CASSRDRQRETQYF
cdr3_nt: TGTGCCAGCAGTCGAGACAGGCAACGTGAGACCCAGTACTTC

j_call: TRBJ1-1
clone_size: -
d_call: -
v_call: TRBV6-4
cdr3_aa: CASSRVGGTEAFF
cdr3_nt: TGTGCCAGCAGCCGGGTCGGAGGCACTGAAGCTTTCTTT

j_call: TRBJ1-1
clone_size: -
d_call: -
v_call: TRBV3-1/TRBV3-2
cdr3_aa: CASSQVIGDTEAFF
cdr3_nt: TGTGCCAGCAGCCAAGTAATAGGGGACACTGAAGCTTTCTTT

j_call: TRBJ1-4
clone_size: -
d_call: TRBD1
v_call: TRBV15
cdr3_aa: CATSISGQGTEKLFF
cdr3_nt: TGTGCCACCAGCATATCGGGACAGGGAACAGAAAAACTGTTTTTT